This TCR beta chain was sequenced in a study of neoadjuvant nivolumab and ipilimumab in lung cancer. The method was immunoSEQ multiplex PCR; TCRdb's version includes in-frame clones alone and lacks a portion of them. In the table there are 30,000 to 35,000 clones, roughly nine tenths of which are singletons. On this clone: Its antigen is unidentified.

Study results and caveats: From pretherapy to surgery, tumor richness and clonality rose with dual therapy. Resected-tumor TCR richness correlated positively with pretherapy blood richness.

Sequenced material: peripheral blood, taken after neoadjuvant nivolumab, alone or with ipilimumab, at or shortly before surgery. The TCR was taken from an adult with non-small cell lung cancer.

DNA of the CDR3: TGTGCCAGCAGCTTAGTAATCGGGACAGGGGGAGATCAGCCCCAGCATTTT. This translates into CASSLVIGTGGDQPQHF. The chain has TRBV7-9 and TRBJ1-5, with 11 bases lining up with TRBD1. From germline, CDR1 is SEHNR and CDR2 FQNEAQ (reference sequence). The CDR3 has 17 residues. The ends lost 1 base at V and 5 bases at J; junction bases unmatched: 7.